The 22 T cell receptor beta chains reported below all come from one sample, sequenced in a study of human T cells and chemical hapten exposure. TCRdb processed the RACE reads anew with MiXCR; each CDR3 protein has one entry. The sample has about 55,000 distinct CDR3 sequences, around a tenth seen once; the top ten hold roughly 10%. Time point defined: pre-sensitization, week 0. The treatment was: therapeutic diphenylcyclopropenone sensitization with weekly scalp DPC. It was from unfractionated whole blood that total RNA was extracted. The sequenced sample was whole blood, obtained in connection with sensitization to the hapten diphenylcyclopropenone (DPC). Source of these receptors: a woman in her thirties with alopecia areata. Some clones in this sample may be carry-over from other donors' samples.

The V and J genes are TRBV4-1 and TRBJ2-2, with a tentative D call TRBD2 (6 bases). Looked up from germline, CDR1 is MGHRA and CDR2 is YSYEKL. The CDR3 extends over 17 amino acids. Trimming removed 1 base from V and 5 bases from J, with 17 bases in between. The CDR3 DNA sequence: TGCGCCAGCAGCCAAGCCGCGGGGACCCTTGGTACCGGGGAGCTGTTTTTT. Its protein product is CASSQAAGTLGTGELFF.

The table lists this clonotype with many counts. This rearrangement joins TRBV29-1 to TRBJ1-1, with a weak D call TRBD1 (6 bases). Germline V lookup: CDR1 SQVTM, CDR2 ANQGSEA. The CDR3 extends over 12 amino acids. Trimming cost V 7 bases and J 0 bases, with 9 bases left between them. In nucleotides, the CDR3 is TGCAGCGGGGACAACATGAACACTGAAGCTTTCTTT. Protein product: CSGDNMNTEAFF.

The rearrangement joins TRBV7-7 to TRBJ1-6; possibly TRBD1 for D (6 bases). This CDR3 has 13 amino acids. Trimming stripped 5 bases from V and 15 bases from J, with 17 bases between. Germline V lookup: CDR1 SSHAT, CDR2 FNYEAQ (reference sequence). The DNA of the CDR3 is TGTGCCAGCAGCCCCGTGGCAGGGGATCGCCTCCACTTT. This codes for CASSPVAGDRLHF. The full variable domain, in which reference TRBV7-7 and TRBJ1-6 provide the parts outside the CDR3, is GAGVSQSPRYKVTKRGQDVTLRCDPISSHATLYWYQQALGQGPEFLTYFNYEAQPDKSGLPSDRFSAERPEGSISTLTIQRTEQRDSAMYRCASSPVAGDRLHFGNGTRLTVT.

This clonotype has at least ten counts. The V call is TRBV11-2, the J call TRBJ2-7; D not certain. Per the germline V gene, CDR1 is SGHAT and CDR2 is FQNNGV. V gave up 0 bases and J gave up 4 bases, with 10 bases separating them. CDR3 length: 14 amino acids. The CDR3 DNA is TGTGCCAGCAGCTTAGATCCCCAGGTTTACGAGCAGTACTTC. It yields the protein CASSLDPQVYEQYF.

The chain links TRBV7-2 to TRBJ2-7; D unclear. The CDR3 is 13 amino acids. V was cut by 5 bases and J by 3 bases, with 11 bases left in between. Germline V gives CDR1 SGHTA, CDR2 FQGNSA. The CDR3 reads CASSPGPNYEQYF. The DNA for the CDR3 is TGTGCCAGCAGCCCCGGGCCCAACTACGAGCAGTACTTC.

This clonotype was seen only a few times. V and J are TRBV28 and TRBJ1-1, with D unclear. CDR1 is MDHEN and CDR2 is SYDVKM in the germline V gene. V shed 5 bases and J shed 11 bases, with 18 bases lying between them. This CDR3 has 13 residues. The CDR3 DNA is TGTGCCAGCAGTCCAACCGCCCGGCTTCACGCTTTCTTT. This sequence encodes CASSPTARLHAFF.

This clonotype was found a few times. V gene TRBV14 combines with J gene TRBJ1-3; D is undetermined. The V and J ends lost 0 bases and 2 bases respectively, with 11 bases between them. The V gene's germline CDR1 is SGHDN and CDR2 FVKESK. The length of the CDR3 is 16 residues. The CDR3 is CASSQDRRKTGNTIYF. DNA of the CDR3: TGTGCCAGCAGCCAAGACAGGAGGAAAACTGGAAACACCATATATTTT. Full variable domain (missing parts from reference TRBV14 and TRBJ1-3): EAGVTQFPSHSVIEKGQTVTLRCDPISGHDNLYWYRRVMGKEIKFLLHFVKESKQDESGMPNNRFLAERTGGTYSTLKVQPAELEDSGVYFCASSQDRRKTGNTIYFGEGSWLTVV.

The genes are TRBV20-1 and TRBJ2-7; 7 nucleotides agree with TRBD1. Germline V gene sequence: CDR1 DFQATT, CDR2 SNEGSKA (reference sequence). The CDR3 has 15 amino acids. Trimming at V came to 5 bases and at J to 2 bases, leaving 12 bases not matched to a gene. CDR3: CSAPNDRAAPYEQYF. In DNA form, the CDR3 reads TGCAGTGCTCCAAACGACAGGGCGGCCCCCTACGAGCAGTACTTC.

The CDR3 protein is CASRTGTGSQETQYF. In nucleotides, the CDR3 is TGCGCCAGCAGGACAGGGACAGGGTCACAGGAGACCCAGTACTTC. The V call is TRBV5-1, the J call TRBJ2-5; 9 bases fit TRBD1. Per germline, CDR1 SGHRS and CDR2 YFSETQ. There are 15 residues in the CDR3. V lost 5 bases, J lost 5 bases, and 10 bases stayed unmatched.

This clonotype was detected a few times. The chain recombines TRBV12-3 or TRBV12-4 with TRBJ1-1, with D tentatively TRBD1 (6 bases). This CDR3 comprises 13 residues. V was trimmed by 11 bases and J by 0 bases, leaving 13 bases between them. The DNA of the CDR3 is TGTGCCTTTGGGGGCAGTTTGAACACTGAAGCTTTCTTT. It codes for CAFGGSLNTEAFF.

This clonotype came up a few times. The chain joins TRBV19 to TRBJ1-6; D unresolved. Germline CDR1 reads LNHDA; CDR2 reads SQIVND (reference sequence). Deletions cut 0 bases from V and 10 bases from J, with 13 bases between. This CDR3 comprises 15 residues. CDR3 residues: CASSIEDELRSPLHF. The DNA of the CDR3 is TGTGCCAGTAGTATAGAGGACGAGTTGCGATCACCCCTCCACTTT.

This clonotype was found a few times. J is TRBJ2-7 and V is TRBV7-9; TRBD1 agrees at 7 bases. The CDR3 sequence is 14 residues long. V trimming: 2 bases; J trimming: 5 bases; junction bases outside the gene matches: 6. Germline V gene sequence: CDR1 SEHNR, CDR2 FQNEAQ (reference sequence). This CDR3 is CASSLPTGKNEQYF. CDR3 DNA: TGTGCCAGCAGCTTACCGACAGGGAAAAACGAGCAGTACTTC.

For the CDR3, the DNA is TGTGCCAGCAGCGGAGAGGTTGGGGGCCTCATCACAGATACGCAGTATTTT. This codes for CASSGEVGGLITDTQYF. The chain has TRBV11-1 and TRBJ2-3; D is perhaps TRBD1 (6 bases). The V and J ends lost 5 bases and 2 bases respectively, with 20 bases between them. This CDR3 contains 17 residues. Germline V lookup: CDR1 SGHAT, CDR2 FQDESV (reference sequence).

The gene calls are TRBV19 and TRBJ1-5, with a weak D call TRBD1 (6 bases). Germline V gene data show CDR1 as LNHDA and CDR2 as SQIVND (reference sequence). The CDR3 is 16 residues long. The V and J ends lost 7 bases and 0 bases respectively, with 16 bases between them. The CDR3 region has the DNA TGTGCCAGTACCAAACGGACAGACTTTAGCAATCAGCCCCAGCATTTT. Translated, it gives CASTKRTDFSNQPQHF.

The J gene is TRBJ1-1, the V gene TRBV20-1, with D hard to call. CDR1 DFQATT and CDR2 SNEGSKA come from the germline V gene (reference sequence). The CDR3 has 13 amino acids. Trimming stripped 3 bases from V and 1 base from J, with 9 bases between. The CDR3, as DNA: TGCAGTGCTAGGAATCCTTGGAACACTGAAGCTTTCTTT. This sequence encodes CSARNPWNTEAFF.

In this sample, this clonotype turned up many times. The chain combines TRBV24-1 with TRBJ1-1, with D tentatively TRBD1 (5 bases). Germline V CDR1 and CDR2: KGHDR, SFDVKD. CDR3 size: 18 residues. Deletions cut 6 bases from V and 5 bases from J, with 27 bases between. This CDR3 is CATSRLAVRGRRWTEAFF. The CDR3 DNA follows: TGTGCCACCAGTAGGCTAGCGGTAAGGGGCCGACGGTGGACTGAAGCTTTCTTT.

In its sample, this clonotype was seen many times. The chain links TRBV12-3 or TRBV12-4 to TRBJ2-3, with D possibly being TRBD1 or TRBD2 (5 bases each). V was cut by 2 bases and J by 3 bases, with 12 bases left in between. The CDR3 totals 15 residues. The CDR3 sequence is CASSLRGPGTDTQYF. The CDR3 coding sequence is TGTGCCAGCAGTTTAAGGGGCCCGGGAACAGATACGCAGTATTTT.

The sample holds a few counts of this clonotype. The rearrangement links TRBV12-3 or TRBV12-4 to TRBJ2-1, with 8 bases fitting TRBD2. The CDR3 runs to 16 residues. V shed 6 bases, J shed 0 bases, and the junction held 7 bases outside the gene matches. In nucleotides, the CDR3 is TGTGCCAGCAGACCTGTAGCGGGGCCCTCCTACAATGAGCAGTTCTTC. Translating it yields CASRPVAGPSYNEQFF.

This chain uses TRBV20-1 with TRBJ2-3; no clear D gene. This CDR3 spans 14 amino acids. Germline lookup yields CDR1 DFQATT and CDR2 SNEGSKA (reference sequence). Trimming left V 4 bases short and J 1 base short, with 12 bases between. Here the CDR3 reads CSAKVGFGTDTQYF. CDR3 sequence (DNA): TGCAGTGCTAAAGTCGGGTTTGGCACAGATACGCAGTATTTT.

This clonotype was seen at least ten times. As DNA, the CDR3 is TGTGCCTGCGCTAGCGGAGTCGGAGATACGCAGTATTTT. It yields the protein CACASGVGDTQYF. The chain recombines TRBV30 with TRBJ2-3, with 7 bases aligning to TRBD2. Germline trimming cut 6 bases from V and 5 bases from J; bases unmatched to any gene: 8. Germline CDR1 GTSNPN, CDR2 SVGIG (reference sequence). The CDR3 length is 13 residues. Supplemented by reference TRBV30 and TRBJ2-3, the full variable domain reads SQTIHQWPATLVQPVGSPLSLECTVEGTSNPNLYWYRQAAGRGLQLLFYSVGIGQISSEVPQNLSASRPQDRQFILSSKKLLLSDSGFYLCACASGVGDTQYFGPGTRLTVL.

This clonotype was seen many times. This rearrangement joins TRBV6-6 to TRBJ2-5; D is undetermined. Between the trimmed V and J ends, which lost 4 bases and 4 bases, there was a span of 7 bases. The CDR3 contains 12 residues. Germline loops: CDR1 MNHNY, CDR2 SVGAGI (reference sequence). CDR3 bases: TGTGCCAGCAGTTCCCTCAGAGAGACCCAGTACTTC. Protein sequence: CASSSLRETQYF.

This clonotype was counted at least ten times. The chain couples TRBV12-3 or TRBV12-4 to TRBJ1-6; no definite D call. V was trimmed by 5 bases and J by 5 bases, leaving 10 bases between them. The CDR3 runs 14 residues. Here the CDR3 DNA reads TGTGCCAGCAGTGGATCACAGAATAATTCACCCCTCCACTTT. It specifies CASSGSQNNSPLHF.